This TCR beta chain was identified in a study of regulatory T cells in long-lasting Graves disease. Study results and limitations: Whereas about 870 public clonotypes were shared by new patients, persistent patients shared more, at around 2,700.

Building the TCR beta libraries relied on iRepertoire HTBI primers, and CDR3 regions underwent Arm-PCR. TCRdb used MiXCR to reprocess the multiplex PCR reads, holding one entry per CDR3 protein. The sample holds 300,000 to 400,000 distinct CDR3 sequences; approximately 16% are singletons and the top ten take around 27%. Only a few counts were recorded for this clonotype. Its antigen is as yet unknown. Time point: newly diagnosed GD, antithyroid drugs for less than 3 months. There was RNA extracted from PBMCs, and the TCR library was made from it. Patients were enrolled at an endocrinology department in Xi'an, China. Separately, the same data were catalogued under a study of T cells in Graves' hyperthyroidism and ophthalmopathy. That source reports: Expanded thyroid clonotypes (above 0.001) were mostly also found in blood.

Sample: peripheral blood mononuclear cells (PBMCs), taken at new diagnosis, from a patient treated with antithyroid drugs. The clonotype comes from a man between 40 and 49 years old with Graves disease.

CDR3 bases: TGTGCCATCAGTGGGCTAGCGGGGGGACAAAAAGAGACCCAGTACTTC. This sequence encodes CAISGLAGGQKETQYF. The chain has TRBV10-3 and TRBJ2-5; TRBD2 agrees at 11 bases. The V segment lost 4 bases and the J segment 3 bases; nucleotides outside the gene matches: 7. This CDR3 is built from 16 residues. Germline V gene data show CDR1 as ENHRY and CDR2 as SYGVKD.